Sequencing of this TCR beta chain was carried out in a study of blood T cell repertoires in COVID-19. Study in general: Sample material is recorded as cDNA or gDNA derived from T cells, B-cell-depleted T cells, or PBMCs.

TCRdb keeps only in-frame clones here, not all; method: immunoSEQ multiplex PCR. This sample has under 250,000 clones; about 76% occur once, and the top ten carry around 8.9%. The material sequenced was PBMCs or T cells enriched from blood (not recorded which). The sequence derives from a woman between 50 and 59 years old with acute COVID-19.

The DNA for the CDR3 is TGTGCCAGCAGGCGTGTGGGACTCAATGAGCAGTTCTTC. Its protein is CASRRVGLNEQFF. J is TRBJ2-1 and V is TRBV6-5; a weak D match, TRBD2 (6 bases). Germline-derived CDR1 and CDR2 are MNHEY and SVGAGI. The CDR3 covers 13 residues. V dropped 6 bases and J dropped 6 bases, with 12 bases sitting between them.